This T cell receptor (beta chain) originates from a study of blood T cell repertoires in COVID-19 (TCRdb year 2020). Describing the broader study: Collaborator samples came from the United States, Italy and Spain and covered acute and convalescent phases of COVID-19. The prospective study material was composed of cDNA or gDNA derived from T cells, B-cell-depleted T cells, or PBMCs. Deeply sampled blood TCRbeta repertoires from subjects exposed to, actively infected with, or recovered from COVID-19 were included in the dataset. The repertoires were released in a freely available public database intended as a resource for research on the immune response to SARS-CoV-2. The samples were drawn from two sources: the first 160 participants of the ongoing ImmuneRACE study, and 1,254 subjects contributed by 6 global collaborators. Sample metadata almost always included a de-identified subject ID, COVID-19 status, age in years and sex. Where available, HLA class I and class II types were obtained from metadata supplied by the sample provider rather than from assay-based typing.

Each collaborating institution followed its own protocols to collect whole blood in K2EDTA tubes. For TCRbeta analysis, collaborators shipped samples in one of three forms: frozen whole blood, isolated PBMCs, or DNA extracted from either of those sample types. What the study reported, not specific to this receptor: The quantity of clinical and demographic metadata differed by source and by participant and was supplied without curation.

Regarding this clone: The antigen it recognizes is unknown. The record has no base qualities; no much larger clone is one base away.

TCRbeta CDR3 regions were amplified from genomic DNA by means of the immunoSEQ Assay, a bias-controlled multiplex PCR. The paper's processing steps were these. The number of nucleated cells in each sample was estimated from the amplification of reference gene primers within the assay. Sequence reads were collapsed and filtered to measure the absolute abundance of every unique TCRbeta CDR3 rearrangement. For each sample, productive Simpson clonality was calculated as the square root of Simpson's diversity index over productive rearrangements. TCRdb took over this immuneACCESS table, retaining in-frame rearrangements with V and J assigned. Such tables are incomplete; in checked studies, under half of the missing clones stem from an unresolved V gene, and the remainder is unexplained. That table supplies the V and J calls and clone size; D and trimming were determined from the DNA. This sample has approximately 100,000 clones in its table, and roughly 69% of those were observed once. 5% to 6.5% of the sample is held by the ten biggest clonotypes.

The germline V gene provides CDR1 SGHTA and CDR2 FQGNSA. From cysteine to phenylalanine, the CDR3 is 13 amino acids long. Left in the record is the CDR3 DNA by itself, 39 bases read in frame from the first base. V loses 3 bases, J loses 3 bases, and the germline ends lie 8 bases apart. Sequences were obtained from peripheral blood. The receptor was isolated from an older man with acute or convalescent COVID-19. This chain joins TRBV7-2 to TRBJ1-1; no D gene call is confident. The DNA sequence reads TGTGCCAGCAGCTTTGGGCTTTACACTGAAGCTTTCTTT. This encodes CASSFGLYTEAFF.